The 28 T cell receptor beta chains in this list originate from one sample, sequenced in a study of blood T cell repertoires in COVID-19. Measured with immunoSEQ multiplex PCR; TCRdb has only the in-frame clones, and not every one. The sample carries roughly 250,000 clones, around 81% recorded once. The sample consisted of peripheral blood. These receptors were taken from a person aged 70 to 85 with COVID-19, enrolled during active disease.

The chain joins TRBV7-9 to TRBJ1-3; perhaps TRBD1 as D (5 bases). Germline V lookup: CDR1 SEHNR, CDR2 FQNEAQ (reference sequence). The CDR3 sequence is 15 residues long. Trimming took off 2 bases at V and 0 bases at J, with 8 bases between the two ends. CDR3 loop: CASSLSGGSGNTIYF. The CDR3 coding sequence is TGTGCCAGCAGCTTATCGGGGGGCTCTGGAAACACCATATATTTT.

The rearrangement joins TRBV5-4 to TRBJ2-7; 11 bases match TRBD2. The ends lost 4 bases at V and 6 bases at J; junction bases unmatched: 12. This CDR3 has 16 residues. From germline, CDR1 is SGHNT and CDR2 YYREEE (reference sequence). In nucleotides, the CDR3 is TGTGCCAGCAGCGTAGCCCGACTAGCGGGAAAGGGCGAGCAGTACTTC. It encodes CASSVARLAGKGEQYF.

This clone was detected ten times or more. This chain joins TRBV3-1 (or the pseudogene TRBV3-2) and TRBJ2-7; the match to TRBD2 covers 15 bases. Germline CDR1 and CDR2: LGHDT and YNNKEL (reference sequence). CDR3 length: 19 residues. V shed 2 bases, J shed 0 bases, and the junction held 8 bases outside the gene matches. In DNA form, the CDR3 reads TGTGCCAGCAGCCAACCATGGGGGACTAGCGGGAGGAACTCCTACGAGCAGTACTTC. It encodes CASSQPWGTSGRNSYEQYF.

This clone was detected once. V and J are TRBV6-5 and TRBJ1-4, with a possible D match to TRBD1 (6 bases). From germline, CDR1 is MNHEY and CDR2 SVGAGI. This CDR3 spans 14 amino acids. Trimming removed 5 bases from V and 2 bases from J, with 9 bases in between. CDR3 nucleotide sequence: TGTGCCAGCAGTCAACAGGGTACTAATGAAAAACTGTTTTTT. Translated: CASSQQGTNEKLFF.

To note about this clone: Germline is not matched at one junction end, which may reflect a read error. The CDR3 sequence is CASSVTGDSPLHF. CDR3 in DNA: TGTGCCAGCAGCGTAACAGGAGATTCACCCCTCCACTTT. The V call is TRBV7-3, the J call TRBJ1-6, with a tentative D call TRBD1 (5 bases). The germline CDR1 and CDR2 sequences are SGHTA and FQGTGA. This CDR3 has 13 amino acids. Filled out from reference TRBV7-3 and TRBJ1-6, the complete variable domain reads GAGVSQTPSNKVTEKGKYVELRCDPISGHTALYWYRQSLGQGPEFLIYFQGTGAADDSGLPNDRFFAVRPEGSVSTLKIQRTERGDSAVYLCASSVTGDSPLHFGNGTRLTVT.

The rearrangement joins TRBV6-4 to TRBJ2-3; TRBD2 agrees at 9 bases. Per the germline V gene, CDR1 is MRHNA and CDR2 is SNTAGT. The J segment lost 5 bases and the V segment lost 5 bases, leaving 8 bases of the junction unmatched. This CDR3 has 15 amino acids. The CDR3 DNA reads as TGTGCCAGCAGTCCAGGGACTAGCTTTCGAGATACGCAGTATTTT. Encoded protein: CASSPGTSFRDTQYF.

The chain has TRBV15 and TRBJ2-5; 8 bases map to TRBD2. The CDR3 is made up of 17 amino acids. J was trimmed by 1 base and V by 3 bases; bases with no gene match: 10. Per the germline V gene, CDR1 is LNHNV and CDR2 is YYDKDF (reference sequence). As DNA, the CDR3 is TGTGCCACCAGCAGGCCCGTCGGGGGGGGAGCCCAAGAGACCCAGTACTTC. It yields the protein CATSRPVGGGAQETQYF. Variable domain in full (rest from reference TRBV15 and TRBJ2-5): DAMVIQNPRYQVTQFGKPVTLSCSQTLNHNVMYWYQQKSSQAPKLLFHYYDKDFNNEADTPDNFQSRRPNTSFCFLDIRSPGLGDTAMYLCATSRPVGGGAQETQYFGPGTRLLVL.

This clone was observed a handful of times. The same CDR3 can be traced to other DNA sequences in this sample. The CDR3 DNA reads as TGTGCCAGCAGTACAGGGTATGGCTACACCTTC. The encoded protein is CASSTGYGYTF. The V and J genes are TRBV6-2 or TRBV6-3 and TRBJ1-2; perhaps TRBD1 as D (6 bases). The CDR3 is 11 residues long. Germline V CDR1 and CDR2: MNHEY, SVGEGT. The V end was cut by 5 bases, the J end by 5 bases, with 6 bases between.

V and J are TRBV28 and TRBJ2-7; 9 nucleotides match TRBD1. V was clipped by 5 bases and J by 4 bases; unmatched bases: 6. Germline V gene sequence: CDR1 MDHEN, CDR2 SYDVKM. The CDR3 length is 14 residues. CDR3 sequence reads: CASSGTGTGYEQYF. The CDR3 region has the DNA TGTGCCAGCAGTGGGACAGGGACGGGTTACGAGCAGTACTTC.

The CDR3 coding sequence is TGCGCCAGCAGCTTGGAGGGACTAGTTAATCAGCAGTTCTTC. Amino acids: CASSLEGLVNQQFF. The chain links TRBV5-1 to TRBJ2-1; 8 bases agree with TRBD2. The V segment lost 0 bases and the J segment 11 bases; nucleotides outside the gene matches: 7. Germline V lookup: CDR1 SGHRS, CDR2 YFSETQ. This CDR3 region has 14 residues. Full variable domain (outside the CDR3, taken from reference TRBV5-1 and TRBJ2-1): KAGVTQTPRYLIKTRGQQVTLSCSPISGHRSVSWYQQTPGQGLQFLFEYFSETQRNKGNFPGRFSGRQFSNSRSEMNVSTLELGDSALYLCASSLEGLVNQQFFGPGTRLTVL.

V gene TRBV6-5 combines with J gene TRBJ1-3; the match to TRBD1 covers 10 bases. Unmatched junction bases numbered 7, after V lost 8 bases and J lost 3 bases. Germline lookup yields CDR1 MNHEY and CDR2 SVGAGI. The CDR3 covers 15 residues. The CDR3 loop reads CASASTGGFGNTIYF. In nucleotides, the CDR3 is TGTGCCAGCGCCTCGACAGGGGGCTTTGGAAACACCATATATTTT.

The CDR3 region is CAWSGRVIGEKLFF. The CDR3 DNA reads TGTGCCTGGAGTGGCAGGGTAATTGGCGAAAAACTGTTTTTT. The chain uses TRBV30 and TRBJ1-4; tentative D call: TRBD1 (5 bases). V gave up 1 base and J gave up 8 bases, with 14 bases separating them. CDR1 is GTSNPN, CDR2 SVGIG, per germline (reference sequence). The CDR3 covers 14 residues.

The V call is TRBV27, the J call TRBJ2-7; D might be TRBD2 (6 bases). V shed 3 bases and J shed 6 bases, with 15 bases lying between them. Per the germline V gene, CDR1 is MNHEY and CDR2 is SMNVEV (reference sequence). The CDR3 length is 14 residues. Here the CDR3 DNA reads TGTGCCAGCAGTTTGGTAGGGACTGTGGGCGAGCAGTACTTC. As protein: CASSLVGTVGEQYF.

The chain employs TRBV5-6 and TRBJ2-7; possibly TRBD1 for D (7 bases). The CDR3 spans 15 residues. Looked up from germline, CDR1 is SGHDT and CDR2 is YYEEEE. Trimming removed 1 base at V and 5 bases at J, with 16 bases between. CDR3 region: CASSLRWRGLHEQYF. As DNA, the CDR3 is TGTGCCAGCAGCTTGAGGTGGAGGGGGCTCCACGAGCAGTACTTC.

A few counts support this clone. This chain uses TRBV6-9 with TRBJ1-1, with no clear D. V lost 8 bases and J 0 bases, leaving 25 bases between the germline ends. The germline V gene has CDR1 MNHGY and CDR2 SVAAGI. CDR3 size: 18 residues. CDR3 residues: CASLRARTYGGMNTEAFF. DNA for the CDR3: TGTGCCAGCCTCCGGGCAAGGACTTACGGTGGCATGAACACTGAAGCTTTCTTT.

The chain has TRBV19 and TRBJ2-7, with D perhaps matching TRBD2 (5 bases). Germline V gives CDR1 LNHDA, CDR2 SQIVND (reference sequence). Deletions cut 5 bases from V and 5 bases from J, with 16 bases between. This CDR3 contains 14 residues. The CDR3, as DNA: TGTGCCAGTAGTCCCACATCCCGGGAAGACGAGCAGTACTTC. Translating it yields CASSPTSREDEQYF.

The chain couples TRBV10-3 to TRBJ2-1; 8 bases align to TRBD2. This CDR3 has 16 amino acids. V dropped 6 bases and J dropped 7; count of bases not matched to a gene: 14. The germline V gene encodes CDR1 ENHRY and CDR2 SYGVKD. The CDR3 DNA reads TGTGCCATCAGGGTATATAGCGGGGAGGGGAGGAATGAGCAGTTCTTC. Residues: CAIRVYSGEGRNEQFF.

V usage is TRBV7-2 and J usage is TRBJ1-6, with 7 bases matching TRBD1. V was clipped by 1 base and J by 7 bases; unmatched bases: 7. CDR3 length: 16 residues. Germline V lookup: CDR1 SGHTA, CDR2 FQGNSA. CDR3 residues: CASSLVPGQENSPLHF. In DNA, the CDR3 is TGTGCCAGCAGCTTAGTACCCGGACAGGAAAATTCACCCCTCCACTTT.

The chain employs TRBV7-2 and TRBJ2-3; D possibly corresponds to TRBD1 (5 bases). V shed 4 bases and J shed 2 bases, with 13 bases lying between them. There are 15 residues in the CDR3. Germline CDR1 reads SGHTA; CDR2 reads FQGNSA. Written as DNA, the CDR3 is TGTGCCAGCAGCTCCACTACAGGATTCACAGATACGCAGTATTTT. Its protein product is CASSSTTGFTDTQYF.

The chain recombines TRBV5-4 with TRBJ1-2; TRBD1 matches 9 bases. Per germline, CDR1 SGHNT and CDR2 YYREEE (reference sequence). J lost 4 bases, V lost 3 bases, and 7 bases had no gene match. The CDR3 is 15 residues long. CDR3 sequence (DNA): TGTGCCAGCAGCTCTCCGGGACAGGGTCCCTATGGCTACACCTTC. Translated: CASSSPGQGPYGYTF. The complete variable domain, with remaining parts taken from reference TRBV5-4 and TRBJ1-2, reads ETGVTQSPTHLIKTRGQQVTLRCSSQSGHNTVSWYQQALGQGPQFIFQYYREEENGRGNFPPRFSGLQFPNYSSELNVNALELDDSALYLCASSSPGQGPYGYTFGSGTRLTVV.

The sample holds one count of this clone. This chain joins TRBV7-2 and TRBJ2-7; a weak D match, TRBD2 (6 bases). CDR3 length: 15 amino acids. Trimming took off 5 bases at V and 4 bases at J, with 18 bases between the two ends. Looked up from germline, CDR1 is SGHTA and CDR2 is FQGNSA. The CDR3: CASSPGRGWEYEQYF. The CDR3 region has the DNA TGTGCCAGCAGCCCCGGTCGGGGGTGGGAGTACGAGCAGTACTTC.

CDR3 DNA sequence: TGTGCCAGTCGGGACAGGGGAGGGTCTGGGGCCAACGTCCTGACTTTC. Its protein is CASRDRGGSGANVLTF. The V and J genes are TRBV19 and TRBJ2-6, with 10 bases identical to TRBD1. The germline V gene encodes CDR1 LNHDA and CDR2 SQIVND (reference sequence). This CDR3 contains 16 residues. The V and J ends lost 8 bases and 1 base, in that order; junction bases with no gene match: 5.

This clone was seen a single time. The chain uses TRBV9 and TRBJ2-7, with 7 positions matching TRBD1. CDR1 and CDR2 from the germline V gene are SGDLS and YYNGEE. The CDR3 length is 15 residues. Losses at the gene ends were 2 bases for V and 3 bases for J; bases not matched to a gene: 8. CDR3 DNA sequence: TGTGCCAGCAGCGTTCAAGGGACAGCTAACTACGAGCAGTACTTC. Translated: CASSVQGTANYEQYF.

This chain links TRBV2 with TRBJ2-5; TRBD1 agrees at 7 bases. CDR1 is SNHLY and CDR2 is FYNNEI in the germline V gene. The V gene end was trimmed by 6 bases and the J gene end by 2 bases; junction bases not matched to a gene: 12. The CDR3 covers 16 residues. This chain's CDR3 is CASSRGRGSGQETQYF. DNA of the CDR3: TGTGCCAGCAGCCGAGGCAGGGGGTCGGGTCAAGAGACCCAGTACTTC.

The J gene is TRBJ2-3, the V gene TRBV29-1, with D possibly TRBD2 on 7 matching bases. In germline, CDR1 is SQVTM, CDR2 ANQGSEA. V was pared by 6 bases and J by 4 bases, with 14 bases between. There are 13 residues in the CDR3. The CDR3 DNA is TGCAGCGTGTCCGGGGGGCAATCAGATACGCAGTATTTT. This sequence encodes CSVSGGQSDTQYF.

The J gene is TRBJ2-2, the V gene TRBV12-5; 10 bases fit TRBD2. The length of the CDR3 is 16 residues. V dropped 2 bases and J dropped 4; count of bases not matched to a gene: 4. Per germline, CDR1 LGHNT and CDR2 FRNRAP. The chain's CDR3 is CASGLRLAGATGELFF. The CDR3 DNA is TGTGCTAGTGGTTTGCGGCTAGCGGGGGCCACCGGGGAGCTGTTTTTT. Full variable domain (outside the CDR3, taken from reference TRBV12-5 and TRBJ2-2): DARVTQTPRHKVTEMGQEVTMRCQPILGHNTVFWYRQTMMQGLELLAYFRNRAPLDDSGMPKDRFSAEMPDATLATLKIQPSEPRDSAVYFCASGLRLAGATGELFFGEGSRLTVL.

The rearrangement links TRBV3-1 (or the pseudogene TRBV3-2) to TRBJ2-1, with no clear D. V was shortened by 0 bases and J by 4 bases, with 19 bases between the two germline ends. The CDR3 is 18 residues long. CDR1 and CDR2 from the germline V gene are LGHDT and YNNKEL (reference sequence). CDR3: CASSQEVGLPLVYNEQFF. The CDR3 region has the DNA TGTGCCAGCAGCCAAGAGGTCGGCCTCCCGCTAGTATACAATGAGCAGTTCTTC.

The chain is built from TRBV6-5 and TRBJ2-7, with 7 bases that match TRBD2. Looked up from germline, CDR1 is MNHEY and CDR2 is SVGAGI. This CDR3 contains 13 residues. The V gene end was trimmed by 0 bases and the J gene end by 7 bases; junction bases not matched to a gene: 3. The CDR3 coding sequence is TGTGCCAGCAGTTACTCCCTCGGGAGGGAGCAGTACTTC. Translated: CASSYSLGREQYF.